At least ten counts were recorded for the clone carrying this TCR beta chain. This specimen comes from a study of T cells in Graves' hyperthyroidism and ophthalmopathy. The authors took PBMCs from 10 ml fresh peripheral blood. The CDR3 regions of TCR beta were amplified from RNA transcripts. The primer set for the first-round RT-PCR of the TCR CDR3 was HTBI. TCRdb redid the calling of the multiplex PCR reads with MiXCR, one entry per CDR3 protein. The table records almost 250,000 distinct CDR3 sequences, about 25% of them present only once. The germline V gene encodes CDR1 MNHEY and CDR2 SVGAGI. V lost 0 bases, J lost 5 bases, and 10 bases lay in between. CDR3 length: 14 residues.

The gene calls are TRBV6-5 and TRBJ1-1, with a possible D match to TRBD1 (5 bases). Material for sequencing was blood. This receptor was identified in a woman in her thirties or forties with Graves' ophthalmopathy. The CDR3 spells CASSYSSGGTEAFF. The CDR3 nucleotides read TGTGCCAGCAGTTACTCGTCTGGGGGGACTGAAGCTTTCTTT.